This note documents a single TCR beta chain sequence. The PCR ran on 60 Vbeta and 13 Jbeta primers. The assay was immunoSEQ multiplex PCR, and TCRdb's table has in-frame clones only and misses some. In the table there are about 150,000 clones, 80% of which are singletons. Whereas donors were nominally healthy upon sampling, unrecorded immune exposures were probable. The data belong to a study of cytomegalovirus exposure and HLA in healthy donors. Study as a whole: In an earlier analysis, approximately 120 million unique TCR beta sequences were found from some 200 million T cells. An early data release held approximately 80 million unique TCRs from HLA-typed donors.

This CDR3 region has 13 residues. In germline, CDR1 is KGHSH, CDR2 LQKENI. Trimming stripped 2 bases from V and 7 bases from J, with 11 bases between. The material sequenced was PBMCs. The V call is TRBV18, the J call TRBJ1-1; D gene unclear. The receptor was derived from a male donor in good health and CMV-seronegative. Here the CDR3 DNA reads TGTGCCAGCTCACCAGAGAACAGTATTGAAGCTTTCTTT. Encoded protein: CASSPENSIEAFF.